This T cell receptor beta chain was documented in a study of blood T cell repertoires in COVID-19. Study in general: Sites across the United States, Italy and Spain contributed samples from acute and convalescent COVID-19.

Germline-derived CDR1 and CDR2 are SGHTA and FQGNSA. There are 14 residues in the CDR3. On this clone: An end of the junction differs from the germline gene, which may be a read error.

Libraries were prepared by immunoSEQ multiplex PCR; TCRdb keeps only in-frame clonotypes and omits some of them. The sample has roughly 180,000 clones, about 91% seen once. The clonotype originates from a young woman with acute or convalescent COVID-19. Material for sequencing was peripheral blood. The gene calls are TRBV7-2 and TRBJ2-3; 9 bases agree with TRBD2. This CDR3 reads CASNLAGVSYTQYF. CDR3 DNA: TGTGCCAGCAACTTAGCGGGAGTTTCATATACGCAGTATTTT.